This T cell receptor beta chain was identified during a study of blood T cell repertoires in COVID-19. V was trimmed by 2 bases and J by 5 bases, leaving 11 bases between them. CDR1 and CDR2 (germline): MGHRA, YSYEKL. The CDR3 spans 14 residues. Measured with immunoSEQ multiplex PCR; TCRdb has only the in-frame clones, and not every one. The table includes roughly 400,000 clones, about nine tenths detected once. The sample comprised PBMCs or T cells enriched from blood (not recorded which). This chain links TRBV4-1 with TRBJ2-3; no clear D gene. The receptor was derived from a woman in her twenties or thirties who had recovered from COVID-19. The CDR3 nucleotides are TGCGCCAGCAGCCAACTAGAACGAAAAGATACGCAGTATTTT. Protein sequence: CASSQLERKDTQYF.